This T cell receptor beta chain derives from a study of blood T cell repertoires in COVID-19. Study summary: Some COVID-19 samples were acute and others convalescent; all came from the United States, Italy and Spain.

TCRdb's table, derived via immunoSEQ multiplex PCR, lists solely in-frame clones and lacks some. The data hold approximately 160,000 clones, with roughly nine tenths observed a single time. The V segment lost 5 bases and the J segment 4 bases; nucleotides outside the gene matches: 6. Per germline, CDR1 KGHDR and CDR2 SFDVKD. This CDR3 has 16 residues. The chain links TRBV24-1 to TRBJ2-3; 12 bases line up with TRBD1. The clonotype comes from a man aged 60 to 75 with active or convalescent COVID-19. Material for sequencing was peripheral blood. The CDR3 region is CATSGSGTGGPDTQYF. The CDR3 nucleotides are TGTGCCACCAGTGGAAGCGGGACAGGGGGCCCAGATACGCAGTATTTT.